The next 7 T cell receptor beta chains were all read from a single sample in a study of cytomegalovirus exposure and HLA in healthy donors. This PCR relied on a set of 60 Vbeta primers and 13 Jbeta primers. Profiling relied on immunoSEQ multiplex PCR, and the TCRdb table lists in-frame clones only, not all of them. Its table records about 25,000 clones. Sequencing input: PBMCs. The receptors derive from a male donor in good health and CMV-seropositive.

The gene calls are TRBV13 and TRBJ2-7; D uncertain. The CDR3 has 13 amino acids. V shed 3 bases and J shed 3 bases, with 9 bases lying between them. Germline V gives CDR1 PRHDT, CDR2 FYEKMQ (reference sequence). The CDR3 here is CASSFQVDYEQYF. CDR3 coding DNA: TGTGCCAGCAGCTTTCAAGTAGACTACGAGCAGTACTTC.

This chain connects TRBV11-1 to TRBJ2-7; weak D call: TRBD1 (6 bases). This CDR3 has 18 residues. Germline CDR1 and CDR2: SGHAT and FQDESV (reference sequence). Trimming took 4 bases from V and 0 from J, leaving 22 bases between them. CDR3 sequence: CASSSLFQLGQISYEQYF. Here the CDR3 DNA reads TGTGCCAGCAGCTCCTTGTTTCAACTGGGACAAATCTCCTACGAGCAGTACTTC.

Regarding this clone: One junction end disagrees with the germline gene, perhaps due to a read error. This chain links TRBV7-7 with TRBJ2-5; 13 nucleotides agree with TRBD2. This CDR3 contains 15 residues. CDR1 and CDR2 (germline): SSHAT, FNYEAQ (reference sequence). The CDR3 bases are TGTGCTAGCAGCCAGGGACTAGCGGGACCCGAGACCCAGTACTTC. It specifies CASSQGLAGPETQYF.

For this clone: An end of the junction differs from the germline gene, which may be a read error. The chain is built from TRBV6-1 and TRBJ1-5; weak D call: TRBD1 (5 bases). Germline V gene lookup returns CDR1 MNHNS and CDR2 SASEGT. The length of the CDR3 is 15 residues. The CDR3 DNA sequence: TGTGCCAGCAGTGAGTTACAGGAAACCTATCAGCACCAGCATTTT. This translates into CASSELQETYQHQHF.

The chain joins TRBV28 to TRBJ2-5, with 9 bases aligning to TRBD1. CDR1 MDHEN and CDR2 SYDVKM come from the germline V gene. The trim removed 6 bases at V and 5 bases at J, leaving 1 base unmatched. The CDR3 runs 12 residues. The CDR3 spells CASSGQGETQYF. The CDR3 DNA follows: TGTGCCAGCAGCGGACAGGGGGAGACCCAGTACTTC.

The chain carries TRBV30 and TRBJ1-5; the match to TRBD1 covers 8 bases. The CDR3 consists of 17 residues. Germline V CDR1 and CDR2: GTSNPN, SVGIG (reference sequence). The ends lost 0 bases at V and 4 bases at J; junction bases unmatched: 11. CDR3 bases: TGTGCCTGGAGTGTAAGCAGGGGGCGCGTACTGAATCAGCCCCAGCATTTT. This sequence encodes CAWSVSRGRVLNQPQHF.

The chain carries TRBV4-3 and TRBJ1-2; D uncertain. V lost 0 bases and J lost 2, with 10 bases in between. There are 15 residues in the CDR3. Germline lookup yields CDR1 LGHNA and CDR2 YSLEER. Here the CDR3 DNA reads TGCGCCAGCAGCCAAGACGGTTCGACAAACTATGGCTACACCTTC. Its protein product is CASSQDGSTNYGYTF.